This T cell receptor (beta chain) was sequenced in a study of early T cells in non-severe SARS-CoV-2 infection. General study points: VDJdb-based annotation leaned toward anti-spike CD8 responses and missed private and CD4 specificities.

Comments on this clonotype: Its antigen is unidentified.

MiXCR, run by TCRdb on the 5' RACE reads, gives a single entry per CDR3 protein. The sample holds about 81,000 distinct CDR3 sequences, roughly 5.7% seen once. The origin of this receptor is an adult who was a healthcare worker with PCR-confirmed SARS-CoV-2 infection or an uninfected control (not recorded which). The sequencing sample was made of whole blood.

This chain's CDR3 is CASSQDMARSVHQYF. The CDR3 DNA reads as TGTGCCAGCAGCCAAGATATGGCGCGATCAGTTCACCAGTACTTC. V and J are TRBV14 and TRBJ2-7; D not certain. The V gene lost 0 bases and the J gene lost 10 bases, with 19 bases spanning the gap. The CDR3 consists of 15 residues. CDR1 is SGHDN, CDR2 FVKESK, per germline.